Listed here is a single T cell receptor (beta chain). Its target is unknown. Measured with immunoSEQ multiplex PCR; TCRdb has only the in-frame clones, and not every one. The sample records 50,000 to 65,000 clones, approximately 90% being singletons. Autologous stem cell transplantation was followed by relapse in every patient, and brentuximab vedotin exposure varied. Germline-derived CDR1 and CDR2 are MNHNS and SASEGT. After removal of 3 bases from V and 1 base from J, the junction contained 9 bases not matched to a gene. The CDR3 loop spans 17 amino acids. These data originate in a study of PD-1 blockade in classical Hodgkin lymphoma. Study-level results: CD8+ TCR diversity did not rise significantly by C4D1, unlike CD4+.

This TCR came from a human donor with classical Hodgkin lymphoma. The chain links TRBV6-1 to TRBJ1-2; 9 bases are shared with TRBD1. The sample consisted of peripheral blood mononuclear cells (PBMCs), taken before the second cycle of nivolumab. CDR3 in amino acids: CASSDIGTGILNYGYTF. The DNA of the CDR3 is TGTGCCAGCAGTGATATAGGGACAGGGATTCTTAACTATGGCTACACCTTC.